These 32 T cell receptor beta chains were sequenced from one sample in a study of T cell responses to AZD1222 COVID-19 vaccine. TCRdb's copy holds only in-frame clones and misses some; the assay was immunoSEQ multiplex PCR. Of about 200,000 clones in the sample, more than 85% were seen once. The sequencing used peripheral blood, collected 28 days after the second AZD1222 dose. These receptors were taken from an adult who received the AZD1222 COVID-19 vaccine.

This clone is a singleton in its sample. The rearrangement links TRBV5-4 to TRBJ2-3; D possibly corresponds to TRBD2 (6 bases). The germline V gene encodes CDR1 SGHNT and CDR2 YYREEE (reference sequence). With 4 bases removed from V and 0 bases from J, the gap between germline ends came to 18 bases. The CDR3 is 17 amino acids. CDR3 sequence: CASSPGVGTPSTDTQYF. The CDR3 coding sequence is TGTGCCAGCAGCCCGGGGGTCGGGACTCCTAGCACAGATACGCAGTATTTT.

The chain joins TRBV7-3 to TRBJ1-1; 7 bases map to TRBD1. The V and J ends lost 3 bases and 0 bases, in that order; junction bases with no gene match: 22. This CDR3 is built from 21 residues. Looked up from germline, CDR1 is SGHTA and CDR2 is FQGTGA. DNA of the CDR3: TGTGCCAGCAGCTTCCTGCCCATCGTGACGACAGGGTCCACCATGAACACTGAAGCTTTCTTT. Its protein product is CASSFLPIVTTGSTMNTEAFF.

This rearrangement joins TRBV25-1 to TRBJ2-7, with TRBD2 as a possible D gene (7 bases). This CDR3 has 15 amino acids. The germline CDR1 and CDR2 sequences are MGHDK and SYGVNS. Deletions cut 6 bases from V and 5 bases from J, with 20 bases between. The CDR3 protein is CASRGGAGSRNEQYF. The DNA of the CDR3 is TGTGCCAGCAGGGGGGGGGCAGGGTCAAGGAACGAGCAGTACTTC.

The chain combines TRBV7-9 with TRBJ2-5; D gene ambiguous. In germline, CDR1 is SEHNR, CDR2 FQNEAQ (reference sequence). CDR3 size: 16 residues. V lost 2 bases to trimming and J lost 0 bases, with 13 bases between them. DNA of the CDR3: TGTGCCAGCAGCTTAAGCAGGACGTCCGACCAAGAGACCCAGTACTTC. The encoded protein is CASSLSRTSDQETQYF. Using reference TRBV7-9 and TRBJ2-5 for the parts outside the CDR3, the full variable domain is DTGVSQNPRHKITKRGQNVTFRCDPISEHNRLYWYRQTLGQGPEFLTYFQNEAQLEKSRLLSDRFSAERPKGSFSTLEIQRTEQGDSAMYLCASSLSRTSDQETQYFGPGTRLLVL.

J is TRBJ2-1 and V is TRBV5-4; 7 bases map to TRBD2. V trimming: 4 bases; J trimming: 4 bases; junction bases outside the gene matches: 11. Looked up from germline, CDR1 is SGHNT and CDR2 is YYREEE (reference sequence). The CDR3 length is 16 residues. CDR3: CASSPHGREKYNEQFF. CDR3 bases: TGTGCCAGCAGCCCCCACGGGCGGGAGAAGTACAATGAGCAGTTCTTC.

The rearrangement joins TRBV10-1 to TRBJ2-7; TRBD2 aligns across 7 bases. V shed 4 bases, J shed 4 bases, and the junction held 4 bases outside the gene matches. There are 13 residues in the CDR3. Germline CDR1 is WNHNN and CDR2 is SYGVQD (reference sequence). This chain's CDR3 is CASSGGLRYEQYF. The CDR3 DNA is TGCGCCAGCAGTGGGGGACTACGGTACGAGCAGTACTTC.

V gene TRBV7-8 combines with J gene TRBJ1-5; possible D gene TRBD1, 5 bases. Germline CDR1 reads SGHVS; CDR2 reads FQNEAQ. This CDR3 comprises 15 residues. With 4 bases removed from V and 7 bases from J, the gap between germline ends came to 17 bases. The CDR3 loop reads CASSSLGGARQPQHF. The DNA of the CDR3 is TGTGCCAGCAGCTCCCTCGGCGGGGCCCGGCAGCCCCAGCATTTT.

This chain joins TRBV2 and TRBJ2-5; 13 bases are a match to TRBD2. The germline gives CDR1 SNHLY, CDR2 FYNNEI. The CDR3 spans 15 residues. Unmatched junction bases numbered 5, after V lost 6 bases and J lost 4 bases. Here the CDR3 reads CASRPRTSGRETQYF. The CDR3 region has the DNA TGTGCCAGCAGGCCCCGGACTAGCGGGAGAGAGACCCAGTACTTC.

This clone has just one count. The gene calls are TRBV7-6 and TRBJ2-3; the match to TRBD2 covers 9 bases. The V gene end was trimmed by 5 bases and the J gene end by 3 bases; junction bases not matched to a gene: 9. This CDR3 contains 16 residues. CDR1 is SGHVS and CDR2 is FNYEAQ in the germline V gene. The DNA of the CDR3 is TGTGCCAGCAGCCCCCGGGTAGCGGGAGCGACAGATACGCAGTATTTT. Residues: CASSPRVAGATDTQYF.

The chain employs TRBV6-5 and TRBJ2-7; D unresolved. V lost 5 bases, J lost 3 bases, and 17 bases lay in between. Germline values: CDR1 MNHEY, CDR2 SVGAGI. The CDR3 extends over 15 amino acids. The DNA for the CDR3 is TGTGCCAGCAGTATACGTGGGGATTTTAACTACGAGCAGTACTTC. Its translation is CASSIRGDFNYEQYF.

The genes are TRBV2 and TRBJ1-1; perhaps TRBD1 as D (5 bases). Trimming removed 5 bases at V and 1 base at J, with 8 bases between. Per germline, CDR1 SNHLY and CDR2 FYNNEI. The CDR3 extends over 13 amino acids. In DNA, the CDR3 is TGTGCCAGCAGTCAGACAGCGAACACTGAAGCTTTCTTT. Its translation is CASSQTANTEAFF.

The genes are TRBV5-1 and TRBJ1-4; weak D call: TRBD1 (6 bases). The CDR3 consists of 15 residues. Germline lookup yields CDR1 SGHRS and CDR2 YFSETQ. Trimming removed 3 bases at V and 2 bases at J, with 11 bases between. The CDR3 region is CASSSGQLTNEKLFF. In DNA, the CDR3 is TGCGCCAGCAGCTCAGGACAGCTCACTAATGAAAAACTGTTTTTT.

This chain joins TRBV7-2 and TRBJ2-5; a weak D match, TRBD1 (6 bases). The length of the CDR3 is 13 residues. The V gene lost 5 bases and the J gene lost 2 bases, with 9 bases spanning the gap. Germline assignment: CDR1 SGHTA and CDR2 FQGNSA. The CDR3 DNA reads TGTGCCAGCAGCGGGACATTACAAGAGACCCAGTACTTC. Its protein is CASSGTLQETQYF.

V gene TRBV7-2 combines with J gene TRBJ2-2, with 7 bases fitting TRBD2. The CDR3 is 14 amino acids. From germline, CDR1 is SGHTA and CDR2 FQGNSA. V shed 2 bases, J shed 6 bases, and the junction held 3 bases outside the gene matches. The CDR3 DNA reads as TGTGCCAGCAGCTTACTGCGGGAGTCCGGGGAGCTGTTTTTT. It yields the protein CASSLLRESGELFF.

This chain links TRBV5-8 with TRBJ1-5; D unresolved. Germline V gene sequence: CDR1 SGHTS, CDR2 YDEGEE. Trimming pared 0 bases from V and 9 bases from J, leaving 4 bases between. The CDR3 has 11 amino acids. CDR3 in DNA: TGTGCCAGCAGCTTGGACCGGCCCCAGCATTTT. Encoded protein: CASSLDRPQHF.

The genes are TRBV5-1 and TRBJ2-3; D is perhaps TRBD2 (6 bases). The germline V gene encodes CDR1 SGHRS and CDR2 YFSETQ. Deletions cut 5 bases from V and 1 base from J, with 14 bases between. There are 15 residues in the CDR3. This chain's CDR3 is CASRGGLDRTDTQYF. In DNA, the CDR3 is TGCGCCAGCAGGGGGGGACTTGACCGCACAGATACGCAGTATTTT.

The chain uses TRBV6-5 and TRBJ2-7; TRBD2 might be the D (6 bases). Germline CDR1 is MNHEY and CDR2 is SVGAGI. V gave up 0 bases and J gave up 5 bases, with 17 bases separating them. The CDR3 is made up of 16 amino acids. The CDR3 nucleotides read TGTGCCAGCAGTTACTCATTAGCGGCTACTACCCACGAGCAGTACTTC. It translates to CASSYSLAATTHEQYF.

This chain joins TRBV27 and TRBJ1-6; 9 bases are a match to TRBD1. The V gene's germline CDR1 is MNHEY and CDR2 SMNVEV (reference sequence). After removal of 5 bases from V and 8 bases from J, the junction contained 4 bases not matched to a gene. The CDR3 contains 14 residues. DNA of the CDR3: TGTGCCAGCAGTGCGAGACAGGGGGATTCACCCCTCCACTTT. Translation: CASSARQGDSPLHF.

The rearrangement uses TRBV27 and TRBJ2-4; possible D gene TRBD1, 5 bases. Per germline, CDR1 MNHEY and CDR2 SMNVEV (reference sequence). Between the trimmed V and J ends, which lost 6 bases and 1 base, there was a span of 10 bases. This CDR3 is 14 amino acids long. CDR3 in amino acids: CASRGVGAKNIQYF. For the CDR3, the DNA is TGTGCCAGCAGAGGGGTGGGGGCCAAAAACATTCAGTACTTC.

This clone was seen a single time. This chain uses TRBV7-9 with TRBJ1-4, with TRBD1 identical over 12 bases. Germline CDR1 and CDR2: SEHNR and FQNEAQ (reference sequence). Trimming at V came to 4 bases and at J to 8 bases, leaving 5 bases not matched to a gene. This CDR3 has 15 residues. Here the CDR3 reads CASSSGTGGREKLFF. The CDR3 bases are TGTGCCAGCAGCTCAGGGACAGGGGGCCGGGAAAAACTGTTTTTT.

The chain links TRBV19 to TRBJ1-1; D not certain. Trimming took off 4 bases at V and 0 bases at J, with 9 bases between the two ends. The germline V gene encodes CDR1 LNHDA and CDR2 SQIVND (reference sequence). The length of the CDR3 is 14 residues. The CDR3 here is CASSTTGMNTEAFF. CDR3 DNA: TGTGCCAGTAGTACGACGGGGATGAACACTGAAGCTTTCTTT.

This clone was seen once. The same CDR3 can be traced to other DNA sequences in this sample. This sequence joins TRBV20-1 and TRBJ2-7; D ambiguous. The V and J ends lost 5 bases and 5 bases respectively, with 7 bases between them. The germline V gene has CDR1 DFQATT and CDR2 SNEGSKA (reference sequence). The CDR3 is 10 amino acids. CDR3 protein: CSASRDEQYF. The DNA for the CDR3 is TGCAGTGCTTCTAGGGACGAGCAGTACTTC.

The V call is TRBV5-1, the J call TRBJ1-5, with D maybe TRBD1 (5 bases). Germline V gene data show CDR1 as SGHRS and CDR2 as YFSETQ. The CDR3 contains 13 residues. V was cut by 0 bases and J by 4 bases, with 5 bases left in between. CDR3 loop: CASSLGQNQPQHF. The CDR3 DNA sequence: TGCGCCAGCAGCTTGGGACAGAATCAGCCCCAGCATTTT.

V usage is TRBV9 and J usage is TRBJ2-7; TRBD1 aligns across 12 bases. Germline V gene lookup returns CDR1 SGDLS and CDR2 YYNGEE. The trim removed 3 bases at V and 5 bases at J, leaving 9 bases unmatched. The CDR3 length is 16 residues. The CDR3 here is CASSGRSGTGGDEQYF. CDR3 bases: TGTGCCAGCAGCGGGCGGTCCGGGACAGGGGGCGACGAGCAGTACTTC.

This clone was recorded once. The V gene is TRBV27, the J gene TRBJ1-6; no firm D call. V lost 3 bases and J 7 bases, leaving 4 bases between the germline ends. This CDR3 has 12 amino acids. Germline CDR1 reads MNHEY; CDR2 reads SMNVEV (reference sequence). The CDR3 DNA sequence: TGTGCCAGCAGTTTGGGGAATTCACCCCTCCACTTT. Its translation is CASSLGNSPLHF.

This chain uses TRBV11-2 with TRBJ2-7, with a weak D call TRBD1 (6 bases). This CDR3 spans 16 amino acids. The V gene's germline CDR1 is SGHAT and CDR2 FQNNGV. The V end lost 5 bases, the J end lost 0 bases, and 17 bases lay between the germline ends. Written as DNA, the CDR3 is TGTGCCAGCAGCCAAGGACAGTGGGTGAGCTCCTACGAGCAGTACTTC. Its translation is CASSQGQWVSSYEQYF.

This chain joins TRBV11-2 and TRBJ2-7; D remains unclear. The CDR3 consists of 14 residues. Germline V gives CDR1 SGHAT, CDR2 FQNNGV. V was pared by 5 bases and J by 2 bases, with 13 bases between. The CDR3 loop is CASSALTGTYEQYF. The CDR3 nucleotides are TGTGCCAGCAGCGCCTTGACTGGAACCTACGAGCAGTACTTC.

This sequence joins TRBV24-1 and TRBJ2-2; 7 bases line up with TRBD2. Trimming took 3 bases from V and 2 from J; bases not matched to a gene: 8. This CDR3 has 17 residues. In germline, CDR1 is KGHDR, CDR2 SFDVKD. CDR3 sequence (DNA): TGTGCCACCAGTGATCTCCCAGGGAGGGCCAACACCGGGGAGCTGTTTTTT. The encoded protein is CATSDLPGRANTGELFF.

The chain couples TRBV27 to TRBJ2-7, with 7 bases aligning to TRBD1. Trimming cost V 5 bases and J 5 bases; bases outside gene matches: 15. The CDR3 runs to 16 residues. Per the germline V gene, CDR1 is MNHEY and CDR2 is SMNVEV (reference sequence). CDR3: CASSPRQGTTGHEQYF. CDR3 coding DNA: TGTGCCAGCAGTCCGCGACAGGGCACCACCGGACACGAGCAGTACTTC.

This clone came up once. The chain couples TRBV25-1 to TRBJ2-1; possible D gene TRBD2, 6 bases. The CDR3 has 14 amino acids. From germline, CDR1 is MGHDK and CDR2 SYGVNS. The V and J ends lost 6 bases and 7 bases respectively, with 16 bases between them. The CDR3 DNA reads TGTGCCAGCAGGCCGGGACTTCCCAATAATGAGCAGTTCTTC. It translates to CASRPGLPNNEQFF.

The sample holds one count of this clone. The J gene is TRBJ2-5, the V gene TRBV14; the match to TRBD2 covers 9 bases. Germline CDR1 SGHDN, CDR2 FVKESK. With V trimmed by 1 base and J by 5 bases, 5 bases remained unmatched. This CDR3 region has 15 residues. The CDR3 region has the DNA TGTGCCAGCAGCCAAGCAGCGGGAGGCTGGGAGACCCAGTACTTC. It specifies CASSQAAGGWETQYF.

The chain uses TRBV4-1 and TRBJ1-1; no firm D call. Germline V CDR1 and CDR2: MGHRA, YSYEKL. The CDR3 sequence is 13 residues long. Trimming took 0 bases from V and 5 from J, leaving 7 bases between them. CDR3: CASSQDTGTEAFF. Written as DNA, the CDR3 is TGCGCCAGCAGCCAAGATACGGGAACTGAAGCTTTCTTT.